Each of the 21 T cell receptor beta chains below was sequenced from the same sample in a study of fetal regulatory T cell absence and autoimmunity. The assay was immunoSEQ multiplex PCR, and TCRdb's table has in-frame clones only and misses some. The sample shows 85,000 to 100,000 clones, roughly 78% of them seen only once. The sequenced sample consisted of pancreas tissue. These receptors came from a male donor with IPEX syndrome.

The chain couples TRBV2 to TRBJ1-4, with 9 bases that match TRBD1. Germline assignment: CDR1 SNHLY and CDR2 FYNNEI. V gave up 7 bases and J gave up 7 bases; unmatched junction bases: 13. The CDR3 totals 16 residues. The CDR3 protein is CASTLQPGQGFEKLFF. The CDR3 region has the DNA TGTGCCAGCACCCTACAGCCGGGACAGGGTTTTGAAAAACTGTTTTTT.

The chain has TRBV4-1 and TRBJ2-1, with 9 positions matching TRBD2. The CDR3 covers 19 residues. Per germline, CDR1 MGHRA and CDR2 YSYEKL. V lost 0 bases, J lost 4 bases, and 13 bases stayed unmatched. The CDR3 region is CASSQDIPPWREGYNEQFF. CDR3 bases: TGCGCCAGCAGCCAAGATATTCCGCCGTGGCGGGAGGGATACAATGAGCAGTTCTTC.

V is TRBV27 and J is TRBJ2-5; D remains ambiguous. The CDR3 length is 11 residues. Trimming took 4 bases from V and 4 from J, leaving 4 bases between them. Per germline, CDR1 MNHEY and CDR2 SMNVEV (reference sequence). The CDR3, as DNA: TGTGCCAGCAGTTCACGAGAGACCCAGTACTTC. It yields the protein CASSSRETQYF.

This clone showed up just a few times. The CDR3: CASSLVGWSGELFF. CDR3 nucleotide sequence: TGTGCCAGCAGCTTAGTTGGTTGGTCTGGGGAGCTGTTTTTT. The V call is TRBV11-2, the J call TRBJ2-2; the D is unclear. The V gene lost 1 base and the J gene lost 8 bases, with 11 bases spanning the gap. There are 14 residues in the CDR3. Germline CDR1 reads SGHAT; CDR2 reads FQNNGV.

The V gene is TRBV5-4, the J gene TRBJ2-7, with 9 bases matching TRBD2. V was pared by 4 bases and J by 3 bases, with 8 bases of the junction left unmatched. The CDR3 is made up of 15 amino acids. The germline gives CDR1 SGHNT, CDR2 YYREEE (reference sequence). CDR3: CASSTRLAGDYEQYF. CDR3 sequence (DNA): TGTGCCAGCAGCACGAGGTTAGCGGGGGACTACGAGCAGTACTTC.

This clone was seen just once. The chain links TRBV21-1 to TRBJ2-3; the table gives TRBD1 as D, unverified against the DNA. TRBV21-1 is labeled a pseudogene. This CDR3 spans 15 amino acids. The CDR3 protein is CASSRQDRYTDTQYF. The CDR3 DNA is TGTGCCAGCAGCAGACAGGACCGATACACAGATACGCAGTATTTT.

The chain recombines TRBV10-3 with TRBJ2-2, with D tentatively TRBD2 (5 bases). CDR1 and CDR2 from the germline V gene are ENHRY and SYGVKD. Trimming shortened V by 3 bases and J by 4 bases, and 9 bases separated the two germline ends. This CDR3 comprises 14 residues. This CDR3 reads CAISELESTGELFF. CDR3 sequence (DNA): TGTGCCATCAGTGAACTAGAGAGCACCGGGGAGCTGTTTTTT.

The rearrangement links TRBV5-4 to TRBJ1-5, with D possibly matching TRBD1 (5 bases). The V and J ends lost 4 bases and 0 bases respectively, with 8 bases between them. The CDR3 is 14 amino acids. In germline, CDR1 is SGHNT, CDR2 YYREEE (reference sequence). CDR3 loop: CASSLRGSNQPQHF. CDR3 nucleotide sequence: TGTGCCAGCAGCCTTAGGGGTAGCAATCAGCCCCAGCATTTT.

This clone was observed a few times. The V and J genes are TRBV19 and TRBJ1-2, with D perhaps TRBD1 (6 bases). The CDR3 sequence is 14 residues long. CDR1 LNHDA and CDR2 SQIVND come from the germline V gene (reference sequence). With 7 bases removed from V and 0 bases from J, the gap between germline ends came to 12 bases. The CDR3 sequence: CASMTGVSNYGYTF. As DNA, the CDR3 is TGTGCCAGTATGACAGGCGTATCTAACTATGGCTACACCTTC.

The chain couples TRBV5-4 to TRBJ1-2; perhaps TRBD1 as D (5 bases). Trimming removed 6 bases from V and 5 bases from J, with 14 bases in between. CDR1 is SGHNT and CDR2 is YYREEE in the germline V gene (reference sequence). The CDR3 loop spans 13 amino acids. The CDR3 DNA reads TGTGCCAGCACCCCGGGGGGAGAATATGGCTACACCTTC. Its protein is CASTPGGEYGYTF.

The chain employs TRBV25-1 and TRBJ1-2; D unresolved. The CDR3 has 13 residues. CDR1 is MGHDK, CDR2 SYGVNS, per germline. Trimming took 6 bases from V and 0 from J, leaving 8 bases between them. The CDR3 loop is CASRAATNYGYTF. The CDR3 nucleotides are TGTGCCAGCAGGGCAGCAACTAACTATGGCTACACCTTC.

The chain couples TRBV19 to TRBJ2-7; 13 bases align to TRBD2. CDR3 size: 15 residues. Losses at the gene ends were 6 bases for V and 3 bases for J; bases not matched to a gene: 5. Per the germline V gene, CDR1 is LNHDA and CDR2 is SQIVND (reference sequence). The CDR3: CASSPGLAGDYEQYF. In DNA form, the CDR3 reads TGTGCCAGTAGCCCAGGACTAGCGGGAGACTACGAGCAGTACTTC.

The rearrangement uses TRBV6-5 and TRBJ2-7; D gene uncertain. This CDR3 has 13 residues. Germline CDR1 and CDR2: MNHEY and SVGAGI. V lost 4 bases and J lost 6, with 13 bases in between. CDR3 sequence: CASSFPLSPEQYF. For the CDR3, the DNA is TGTGCCAGCAGTTTCCCCCTCAGTCCCGAGCAGTACTTC.

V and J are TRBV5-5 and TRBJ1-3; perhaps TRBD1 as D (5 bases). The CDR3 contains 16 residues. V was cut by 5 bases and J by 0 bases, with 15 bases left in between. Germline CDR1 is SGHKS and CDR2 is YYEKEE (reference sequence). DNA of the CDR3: TGTGCCAGCAGTTCCGCGGGGCATAACTCTGGAAACACCATATATTTT. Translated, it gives CASSSAGHNSGNTIYF.

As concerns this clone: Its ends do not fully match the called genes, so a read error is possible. CDR3 protein: CASSLLAGQETQYF. The CDR3, as DNA: TGTGCTAGCAGCTTACTAGCGGGCCAAGAGACCCAGTACTTC. This chain joins TRBV7-7 and TRBJ2-5; 9 nucleotides line up with TRBD2. The germline V gene encodes CDR1 SSHAT and CDR2 FNYEAQ (reference sequence). The CDR3 runs 14 residues.

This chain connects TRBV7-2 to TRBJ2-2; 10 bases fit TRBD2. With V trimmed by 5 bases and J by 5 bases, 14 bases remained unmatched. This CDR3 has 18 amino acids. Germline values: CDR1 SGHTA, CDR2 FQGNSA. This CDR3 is CASSPKMGLAGVTGELFF. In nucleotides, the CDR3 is TGTGCCAGCAGCCCCAAAATGGGCCTAGCGGGAGTTACCGGGGAGCTGTTTTTT.

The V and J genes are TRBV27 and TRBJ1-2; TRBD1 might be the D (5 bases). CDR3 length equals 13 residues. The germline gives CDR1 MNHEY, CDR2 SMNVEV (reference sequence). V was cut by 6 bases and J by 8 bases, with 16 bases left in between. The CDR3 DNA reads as TGTGCCAGCAGCGACGGGGGGGTCTTGGGCTACACCTTC. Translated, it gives CASSDGGVLGYTF.

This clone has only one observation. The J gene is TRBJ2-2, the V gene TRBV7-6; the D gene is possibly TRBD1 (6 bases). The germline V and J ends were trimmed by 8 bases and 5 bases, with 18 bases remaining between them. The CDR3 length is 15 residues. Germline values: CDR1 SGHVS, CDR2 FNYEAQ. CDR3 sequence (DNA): TGTGCCAGCGGTTTCAAGGGGACACCGACCGGGGAGCTGTTTTTT. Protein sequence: CASGFKGTPTGELFF.

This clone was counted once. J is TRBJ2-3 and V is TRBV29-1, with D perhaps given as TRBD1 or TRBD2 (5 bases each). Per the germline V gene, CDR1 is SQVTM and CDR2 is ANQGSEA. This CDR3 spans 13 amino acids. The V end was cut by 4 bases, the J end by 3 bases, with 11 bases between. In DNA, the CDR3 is TGCAGCGTTGTTGGGGGATGGACAGATACGCAGTATTTT. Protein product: CSVVGGWTDTQYF.

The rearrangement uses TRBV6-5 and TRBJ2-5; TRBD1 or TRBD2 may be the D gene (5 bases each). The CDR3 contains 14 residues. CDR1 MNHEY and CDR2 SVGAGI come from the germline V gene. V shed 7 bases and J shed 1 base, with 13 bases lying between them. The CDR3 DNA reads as TGTGCCAGCACCTCCGGGGCGGTCCAAGAGACCCAGTACTTC. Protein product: CASTSGAVQETQYF.

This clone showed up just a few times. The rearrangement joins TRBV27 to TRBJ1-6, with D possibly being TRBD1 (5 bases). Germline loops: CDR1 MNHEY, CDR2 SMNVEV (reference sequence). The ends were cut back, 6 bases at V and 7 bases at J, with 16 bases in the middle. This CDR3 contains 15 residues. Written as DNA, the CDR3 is TGTGCCAGCAGCTTCTCCGACAGACTAAATTCACCCCTCCACTTT. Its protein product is CASSFSDRLNSPLHF.